The present entry profiles one TCR beta chain with its context. Its target is unknown. Unique molecular identifiers were present on the cDNA, which also gained a universal primer site by template switching. TCRdb reprocessed the 5' RACE reads with MiXCR, giving one entry per CDR3 protein. The top ten clones hold approximately 0.95% of a sample with about 520,000 distinct CDR3 sequences, 22% of them seen once. This entry belongs to a study of identical twins. Findings and caveats of the study: A lower insertion count was a feature of abundant cord blood beta clonotypes, with no such feature in memory repertoires.

The CDR3 extends over 10 amino acids. V shed 5 bases and J shed 5 bases, with 3 bases lying between them. These data also featured in a second study, about T cells expressing NK-cell markers. This second study notes: Dominance of the CD3+CD56-NKG2C+ fraction by these clonotypes also held in several donors.

The sequenced material came from CD4+ T cells sorted from blood. The chain has TRBV12-3 or TRBV12-4 and TRBJ1-2; D unresolved. This receptor was obtained from a woman aged 18-29 years in good health. CDR3 sequence (DNA): TGTGCCAGCAGTCGTTATGGCTACACCTTC. Amino acids: CASSRYGYTF.